This passage covers 24 T cell receptor beta chains from one sample sequenced in a study of cytomegalovirus exposure and HLA in healthy donors. Both 60 Vbeta primers and 13 Jbeta primers went into the PCR. Sequencing was performed with immunoSEQ multiplex PCR; in TCRdb, only in-frame clones are kept and a portion is missing. Of about 160,000 clones in the sample, almost 80% were seen once. The sequencing sample was made of PBMCs. These receptors all come from a male donor in good health and CMV-seronegative.

V is TRBV6-1 and J is TRBJ1-6; D might be TRBD1 (5 bases). The CDR3 runs 15 residues. The germline V gene encodes CDR1 MNHNS and CDR2 SASEGT. V shed 8 bases and J shed 6 bases, with 17 bases lying between them. In DNA, the CDR3 is TGTGCCAGCGCCCAAGGGGTCGCCTTTAATTCACCCCTCCACTTT. The encoded protein is CASAQGVAFNSPLHF.

The chain recombines TRBV2 with TRBJ2-6; D unresolved. From germline, CDR1 is SNHLY and CDR2 FYNNEI. Trimming stripped 4 bases from V and 3 bases from J, with 13 bases between. There are 16 residues in the CDR3. CDR3 amino acids: CASSGGIMGGANVLTF. The CDR3 DNA is TGTGCCAGCAGTGGAGGCATCATGGGTGGGGCCAACGTCCTGACTTTC.

This clone was observed a few times. The chain's CDR3 is CSVGGVDTDTQYF. The CDR3 region has the DNA TGCAGCGTTGGGGGCGTCGACACAGATACGCAGTATTTT. The chain carries TRBV29-1 and TRBJ2-3; a weak D match, TRBD1 (5 bases). V shed 4 bases and J shed 2 bases, with 10 bases lying between them. The CDR3 is 13 residues long. Germline CDR1 reads SQVTM; CDR2 reads ANQGSEA.

The chain links TRBV28 to TRBJ1-2, with no clear D. The length of the CDR3 is 13 residues. The V end was cut by 3 bases, the J end by 14 bases, with 19 bases between. The germline gives CDR1 MDHEN, CDR2 SYDVKM. The CDR3 DNA reads as TGTGCCAGCAGTTTGCTGCGGGCCACCACGGGAACCTTC. This sequence encodes CASSLLRATTGTF.

The chain couples TRBV11-3 to TRBJ2-3; unclear D gene. This CDR3 region has 13 residues. The germline V gene has CDR1 SGHNT and CDR2 YENEEA. The V gene lost 2 bases and the J gene lost 4 bases, with 7 bases spanning the gap. Here the CDR3 reads CASSLNQADTQYF. CDR3 coding DNA: TGTGCCAGCAGCTTAAACCAGGCAGATACGCAGTATTTT.

In this sample, this clone turned up a few times. This chain joins TRBV4-2 and TRBJ2-2; D is perhaps TRBD1 (6 bases). The CDR3 is 15 amino acids. V was clipped by 4 bases and J by 2 bases, with 11 bases between them. Germline V CDR1 and CDR2: LGHNA, YNFKEQ. The CDR3 spells CASSRQARNTGELFF. Here the CDR3 DNA reads TGTGCCAGCAGCCGACAGGCCCGTAACACCGGGGAGCTGTTTTTT.

This sequence joins TRBV9 and TRBJ2-7, with D unclear. The V gene lost 3 bases and the J gene lost 6 bases, with 10 bases spanning the gap. This CDR3 has 12 amino acids. CDR1 SGDLS and CDR2 YYNGEE come from the germline V gene. CDR3 loop: CASSGQGSEQYF. The CDR3 nucleotides read TGTGCCAGCAGCGGACAAGGAAGCGAGCAGTACTTC.

A single count supports this clone. The rearrangement joins TRBV5-4 to TRBJ2-3, with TRBD2 matching 8 bases. In germline, CDR1 is SGHNT, CDR2 YYREEE (reference sequence). The CDR3 runs to 15 residues. J lost 0 bases, V lost 4 bases, and 4 bases had no gene match. The CDR3 sequence is CASSLAGASTDTQYF. CDR3 nucleotide sequence: TGTGCCAGCAGCCTAGCGGGTGCTAGCACAGATACGCAGTATTTT.

The chain carries TRBV27 and TRBJ2-2, with 7 bases fitting TRBD1. Unmatched junction bases numbered 2, after V lost 3 bases and J lost 1 base. This CDR3 is built from 15 residues. Germline V gene data show CDR1 as MNHEY and CDR2 as SMNVEV (reference sequence). The CDR3 loop reads CASSFWTGNTGELFF. CDR3 nucleotide sequence: TGTGCCAGCAGTTTCTGGACAGGGAACACCGGGGAGCTGTTTTTT.

This clone was seen a single time. The rearrangement joins TRBV19 to TRBJ1-5; 9 bases agree with TRBD1. Germline V gives CDR1 LNHDA, CDR2 SQIVND (reference sequence). V dropped 3 bases and J dropped 4; count of bases not matched to a gene: 4. The CDR3 is 15 amino acids. The CDR3 is CASSIRGTGNQPQHF. The CDR3 DNA is TGTGCCAGTAGTATCCGCGGGACAGGGAATCAGCCCCAGCATTTT. The full variable domain, rest sourced from reference TRBV19 and TRBJ1-5, is DGGITQSPKYLFRKEGQNVTLSCEQNLNHDAMYWYRQDPGQGLRLIYYSQIVNDFQKGDIAEGYSVSREKKESFPLTVTSAQKNPTAFYLCASSIRGTGNQPQHFGDGTRLSIL.

This chain connects TRBV15 to TRBJ2-2; tentative D call: TRBD1 (6 bases). The CDR3 extends over 16 amino acids. Germline-derived CDR1 and CDR2 are LNHNV and YYDKDF (reference sequence). Trimming removed 1 base from V and 5 bases from J, with 14 bases in between. The DNA for the CDR3 is TGTGCCACCAGCAGAGGGGGGCAGCTGCAGACCGGGGAGCTGTTTTTT. It is translated as CATSRGGQLQTGELFF.

Only one count was recorded for this clone. CDR3 amino acids: CASQDSSYNEQFF. DNA of the CDR3: TGTGCCAGCCAGGACTCTTCCTACAATGAGCAGTTCTTC. The chain employs TRBV9 and TRBJ2-1; perhaps TRBD2 as D (5 bases). Trimming pared 7 bases from V and 1 base from J, leaving 9 bases between. This CDR3 comprises 13 residues. Germline V gene sequence: CDR1 SGDLS, CDR2 YYNGEE.

Only a few counts were recorded for this clone. V gene TRBV18 combines with J gene TRBJ1-5; D unresolved. The CDR3 runs 14 residues. Trimming shortened V by 0 bases and J by 0 bases, and 3 bases separated the two germline ends. Germline V CDR1 and CDR2: KGHSH, LQKENI. The CDR3 sequence is CASSPPNSNQPQHF. The CDR3 DNA is TGTGCCAGCTCACCACCTAATAGCAATCAGCCCCAGCATTTT.

This chain joins TRBV18 and TRBJ2-7, with 10 bases lining up with TRBD1. This CDR3 has 15 amino acids. Germline values: CDR1 KGHSH, CDR2 LQKENI. V dropped 3 bases and J dropped 2; count of bases not matched to a gene: 4. CDR3 protein: CASSPTDRGTYEQYF. CDR3 sequence (DNA): TGTGCCAGCTCACCCACGGACAGGGGGACCTACGAGCAGTACTTC.

The gene calls are TRBV6-1 and TRBJ2-4; 8 bases are shared with TRBD1. The trim removed 4 bases at V and 4 bases at J, leaving 6 bases unmatched. The CDR3 has 15 residues. CDR1 is MNHNS, CDR2 SASEGT, per germline. The CDR3 nucleotides read TGTGCCAGCAGTGGCCGAGGACAGGGTAAAAACATTCAGTACTTC. Amino acid sequence: CASSGRGQGKNIQYF.

This chain uses TRBV5-1 with TRBJ2-3; 7 positions match TRBD1. V trimming: 0 bases; J trimming: 2 bases; junction bases outside the gene matches: 6. Germline CDR1 is SGHRS and CDR2 is YFSETQ. There are 16 residues in the CDR3. The CDR3 DNA reads as TGCGCCAGCAGCTTGGAGGGGACAGCTAACACAGATACGCAGTATTTT. It translates to CASSLEGTANTDTQYF.

This clone has a single count. V is TRBV4-3 and J is TRBJ1-1, with TRBD1 as a possible D gene (5 bases). CDR1 is LGHNA, CDR2 YSLEER, per germline. V was shortened by 8 bases and J by 11 bases, with 15 bases between the two germline ends. The CDR3 is 11 amino acids. CDR3 loop: CASSRAGYAFF. The CDR3 DNA reads as TGCGCCAGCTCTCGAGCAGGGTATGCTTTCTTT.

This clone was seen only a few times. The chain joins TRBV7-9 to TRBJ1-1, with 7 bases aligning to TRBD1. The CDR3 has 15 amino acids. Per germline, CDR1 SEHNR and CDR2 FQNEAQ (reference sequence). The V and J ends lost 1 base and 1 base, in that order; junction bases with no gene match: 3. CDR3 nucleotides: TGTGCCAGCAGCTTAGGGGGACAGCGGAACACTGAAGCTTTCTTT. Translating it yields CASSLGGQRNTEAFF.

Remarks on this clone: Germline and junction disagree at one end, which may indicate a read error. The chain recombines TRBV7-9 with TRBJ1-2, with unresolved D. CDR3 length: 11 residues. The germline CDR1 and CDR2 sequences are SEHNR and FQNEAQ (reference sequence). CDR3 loop: CSSSRNIGYTF. The CDR3 DNA is TGTTCCAGCAGCCGTAACATTGGCTACACCTTC. Looking up the rest from reference TRBV7-9 and TRBJ1-2 gives the full variable domain: DTGVSQNPRHKITKRGQNVTFRCDPISEHNRLYWYRQTLGQGPEFLTYFQNEAQLEKSRLLSDRFSAERPKGSFSTLEIQRTEQGDSAMYLCSSSRNIGYTFGSGTRLTVV.

CDR3 loop: CASSSRADRRPYEQYF. CDR3 nucleotide sequence: TGTGCCAGCAGCTCCCGGGCTGACAGGAGGCCCTACGAGCAGTACTTC. This chain connects TRBV9 to TRBJ2-7; tentatively, D is TRBD1 (6 bases). V was trimmed by 4 bases and J by 2 bases, leaving 19 bases between them. The CDR3 length is 16 residues. The germline V gene encodes CDR1 SGDLS and CDR2 YYNGEE.

The chain links TRBV7-3 to TRBJ2-2; possible D gene TRBD2, 5 bases. Trimming removed 2 bases at V and 7 bases at J, with 8 bases between. Germline V gene lookup returns CDR1 SGHTA and CDR2 FQGTGA. CDR3 length: 13 residues. The CDR3 here is CASSLAEDGELFF. Written as DNA, the CDR3 is TGTGCCAGCAGCTTAGCGGAGGACGGGGAGCTGTTTTTT.

The chain uses TRBV4-1 and TRBJ2-7; TRBD1 aligns across 9 bases. The germline V gene encodes CDR1 MGHRA and CDR2 YSYEKL. This CDR3 is 14 amino acids long. Trimming at V came to 4 bases and at J to 5 bases, leaving 6 bases not matched to a gene. Here the CDR3 reads CASSLVDRGNEQYF. CDR3 DNA: TGCGCCAGCAGCCTAGTGGACAGGGGAAACGAGCAGTACTTC.

The rearrangement joins TRBV19 to TRBJ2-5, with D perhaps TRBD1 (6 bases). This CDR3 has 17 residues. Germline V CDR1 and CDR2: LNHDA, SQIVND (reference sequence). V was pared by 2 bases and J by 2 bases, with 18 bases between. As DNA, the CDR3 is TGTGCCAGTAGTATAAGGCCCAGGGGCATTCTTCAAGAGACCCAGTACTTC. Protein product: CASSIRPRGILQETQYF.

This clone appeared a single time. Here the CDR3 DNA reads TGTGCCAGCAGCTCCGGACAGGACAATGAGCAGTTCTTC. Its protein product is CASSSGQDNEQFF. This chain connects TRBV9 to TRBJ2-1, with 7 bases lining up with TRBD1. CDR1 and CDR2 from the germline V gene are SGDLS and YYNGEE. This CDR3 comprises 13 residues. J gave up 5 bases and V 4 bases, and 3 bases lay outside the gene matches.